The 15 T cell receptor beta chains below all came from one sample that was sequenced in a study of cytomegalovirus exposure and HLA in healthy donors. PCR involved 60 Vbeta and 13 Jbeta primers. Repertoires were generated with immunoSEQ multiplex PCR, while TCRdb's copy carries only in-frame clones and drops some. Of 120,000 to 150,000 clones in the sample, 64% were seen once. The sequencing input was PBMCs. Receptors were obtained from a woman aged 25-40 years in good health and CMV-seropositive.

The V gene is TRBV7-9, the J gene TRBJ2-1; 8 nucleotides agree with TRBD2. The junction had 10 bases not matched to a gene; V was cut back by 3 bases and J by 9 bases. Germline values: CDR1 SEHNR, CDR2 FQNEAQ (reference sequence). This CDR3 comprises 15 residues. DNA for the CDR3: TGTGCCAGCAGCTTCGATAATCGCGGGACTAGTGAGCAGTTCTTC. This gives the protein CASSFDNRGTSEQFF. Complete variable domain (other parts from reference TRBV7-9 and TRBJ2-1): DTGVSQNPRHKITKRGQNVTFRCDPISEHNRLYWYRQTLGQGPEFLTYFQNEAQLEKSRLLSDRFSAERPKGSFSTLEIQRTEQGDSAMYLCASSFDNRGTSEQFFGPGTRLTVL.

The count of this clone is one. At one of its ends the junction is not consistent with the germline gene, which may arise from a read error. V gene TRBV5-1 combines with J gene TRBJ2-5, with 8 bases that match TRBD1. CDR1 SGHRS and CDR2 YFSETQ come from the germline V gene. The CDR3 is 15 amino acids. In DNA, the CDR3 is TGCGCCAGCAGCTTAAGAGGACAGGGTGAAGAGACCCAGCACTTC. Protein sequence: CASSLRGQGEETQHF.

CDR3 nucleotides: TGTGCCAGCAGAGCCGCCCACAAGGGTCCACGAGGGCGTGAGCAGTTCTTC. This sequence encodes CASRAAHKGPRGREQFF. This sequence joins TRBV7-9 and TRBJ2-1, with D possibly TRBD2 on 5 matching bases. The V gene's germline CDR1 is SEHNR and CDR2 FQNEAQ (reference sequence). Trimming stripped 6 bases from V and 9 bases from J, with 27 bases between. The CDR3 spans 17 residues.

The rearrangement uses TRBV7-9 and TRBJ1-2; D perhaps matches TRBD1 (5 bases). The CDR3 sequence is 13 residues long. The ends were cut back, 5 bases at V and 4 bases at J, with 11 bases in the middle. The V gene's germline CDR1 is SEHNR and CDR2 FQNEAQ (reference sequence). This CDR3 reads CASSPGGSYGYTF. Here the CDR3 DNA reads TGTGCCAGCAGCCCTGGGGGGAGCTATGGCTACACCTTC.

The chain is built from TRBV6-6 and TRBJ1-6; 9 bases fit TRBD1. Germline CDR1 and CDR2: MNHNY and SVGAGI (reference sequence). The V and J ends lost 6 bases and 7 bases, in that order; junction bases with no gene match: 4. This CDR3 spans 14 amino acids. The CDR3 is CASRTGTGNSPLHF. Here the CDR3 DNA reads TGTGCCAGCAGGACCGGGACAGGGAATTCACCCCTCCACTTT.

The chain uses TRBV5-4 and TRBJ2-1, with TRBD2 identical over 9 bases. CDR1 is SGHNT and CDR2 is YYREEE in the germline V gene (reference sequence). The length of the CDR3 is 15 residues. V was pared by 4 bases and J by 2 bases, with 4 bases of the junction left unmatched. CDR3 loop: CASSVAGATYNEQFF. In nucleotides, the CDR3 is TGTGCCAGCAGCGTAGCGGGGGCCACCTACAATGAGCAGTTCTTC. Using reference TRBV5-4 and TRBJ2-1 for the parts outside the CDR3, the full variable domain is ETGVTQSPTHLIKTRGQQVTLRCSSQSGHNTVSWYQQALGQGPQFIFQYYREEENGRGNFPPRFSGLQFPNYSSELNVNALELDDSALYLCASSVAGATYNEQFFGPGTRLTVL.

This clone was counted only a few times. The chain combines TRBV27 with TRBJ2-3, with a tentative D call TRBD2 (5 bases). Germline-derived CDR1 and CDR2 are MNHEY and SMNVEV (reference sequence). The CDR3 spans 15 residues. V was clipped by 7 bases and J by 1 base, with 15 bases between them. CDR3 sequence (DNA): TGTGCCAGCACCACGAAGGCGCGGGGCACAGATACGCAGTATTTT. Its translation is CASTTKARGTDTQYF.

This clone has just a few counts. This chain uses TRBV29-1 with TRBJ1-6; no firm D call. Trimming shortened V by 2 bases and J by 9 bases, and 11 bases separated the two germline ends. The germline CDR1 and CDR2 sequences are SQVTM and ANQGSEA. The length of the CDR3 is 13 residues. CDR3 coding DNA: TGCAGCGTTGAAAGGCGGCTGCCTTCACCCCTCCACTTT. Translation gives CSVERRLPSPLHF.

The rearrangement links TRBV30 to TRBJ1-5, with D unresolved. V shed 3 bases and J shed 1 base, with 13 bases lying between them. Germline CDR1 reads GTSNPN; CDR2 reads SVGIG (reference sequence). The CDR3 runs to 15 residues. CDR3 in DNA: TGTGCCTGGAGCCGGAGAGGCCGGAGCAATCAGCCCCAGCATTTT. It is translated as CAWSRRGRSNQPQHF. The entire variable domain, with the rest obtained from reference TRBV30 and TRBJ1-5, is as follows: SQTIHQWPATLVQPVGSPLSLECTVEGTSNPNLYWYRQAAGRGLQLLFYSVGIGQISSEVPQNLSASRPQDRQFILSSKKLLLSDSGFYLCAWSRRGRSNQPQHFGDGTRLSIL.

The rearrangement links TRBV4-1 to TRBJ1-5; 9 bases line up with TRBD1. The CDR3 spans 17 residues. Germline CDR1 is MGHRA and CDR2 is YSYEKL. Unmatched junction bases numbered 5, after V lost 0 bases and J lost 2 bases. CDR3 protein: CASSQETGGTGNQPQHF. The CDR3 nucleotides are TGCGCCAGCAGCCAAGAGACAGGGGGAACGGGCAATCAGCCCCAGCATTTT.

The rearrangement joins TRBV27 to TRBJ2-5, with 13 positions matching TRBD2. Looked up from germline, CDR1 is MNHEY and CDR2 is SMNVEV (reference sequence). This CDR3 comprises 17 residues. Losses at the gene ends were 4 bases for V and 2 bases for J; bases not matched to a gene: 7. DNA for the CDR3: TGTGCCAGCAGTTCTTGGACTAGCGGGGGCCCGCAAGAGACCCAGTACTTC. Encoded protein: CASSSWTSGGPQETQYF.

This chain links TRBV30 with TRBJ1-5; D possibly corresponds to TRBD1 (6 bases). The CDR3 covers 18 residues. Trimming stripped 1 base from V and 0 bases from J, with 19 bases between. Germline V gene sequence: CDR1 GTSNPN, CDR2 SVGIG (reference sequence). CDR3 bases: TGTGCCTGGAGTGATTCGACAGGCCTCGGCTATAGCAATCAGCCCCAGCATTTT. Protein product: CAWSDSTGLGYSNQPQHF. The full variable domain, with the rest looked up from reference TRBV30 and TRBJ1-5, is SQTIHQWPATLVQPVGSPLSLECTVEGTSNPNLYWYRQAAGRGLQLLFYSVGIGQISSEVPQNLSASRPQDRQFILSSKKLLLSDSGFYLCAWSDSTGLGYSNQPQHFGDGTRLSIL.

This clone was detected once. This chain's CDR3 is CATSRRPTAANYGYTF. For the CDR3, the DNA is TGTGCCACCAGCAGGCGCCCGACTGCAGCTAACTATGGCTACACCTTC. The V and J genes are TRBV15 and TRBJ1-2; D not certain. Germline lookup yields CDR1 LNHNV and CDR2 YYDKDF (reference sequence). This CDR3 comprises 16 residues. V was clipped by 3 bases and J by 0 bases, with 14 bases between them.

The chain couples TRBV6-1 to TRBJ1-2; 8 nucleotides match TRBD1. CDR1 and CDR2 (germline): MNHNS, SASEGT. The CDR3 has 14 residues. V was pared by 5 bases and J by 5 bases, with 7 bases of the junction left unmatched. This chain's CDR3 is CASSTQGGRYGYTF. The CDR3 nucleotides are TGTGCCAGCAGTACACAGGGGGGAAGGTATGGCTACACCTTC.

This clone was seen a handful of times. The rearrangement uses TRBV5-1 and TRBJ2-6; possibly TRBD1 for D (6 bases). The V and J ends lost 2 bases and 0 bases respectively, with 15 bases between them. The CDR3 has 18 amino acids. The germline gives CDR1 SGHRS, CDR2 YFSETQ. For the CDR3, the DNA is TGCGCCAGCAGCTTAAAAGACAGGCCAAGCTCTGGGGCCAACGTCCTGACTTTC. Protein sequence: CASSLKDRPSSGANVLTF. Combining the CDR3 with reference TRBV5-1 and TRBJ2-6 gives the whole variable domain KAGVTQTPRYLIKTRGQQVTLSCSPISGHRSVSWYQQTPGQGLQFLFEYFSETQRNKGNFPGRFSGRQFSNSRSEMNVSTLELGDSALYLCASSLKDRPSSGANVLTFGAGSRLTVL.